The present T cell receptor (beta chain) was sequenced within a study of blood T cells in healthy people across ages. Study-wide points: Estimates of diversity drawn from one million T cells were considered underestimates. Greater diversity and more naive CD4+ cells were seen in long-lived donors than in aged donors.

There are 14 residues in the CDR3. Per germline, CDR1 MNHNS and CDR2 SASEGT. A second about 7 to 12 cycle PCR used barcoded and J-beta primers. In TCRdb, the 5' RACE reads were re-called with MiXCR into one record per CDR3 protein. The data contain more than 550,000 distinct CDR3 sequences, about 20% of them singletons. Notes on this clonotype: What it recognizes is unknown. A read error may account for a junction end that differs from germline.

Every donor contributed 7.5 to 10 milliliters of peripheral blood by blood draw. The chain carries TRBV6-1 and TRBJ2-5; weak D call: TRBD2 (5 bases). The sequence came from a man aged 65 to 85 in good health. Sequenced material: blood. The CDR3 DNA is TGTGCCAGCAGTAAAGCGGCAGGAGGAGAGGCCCAGTACTTC. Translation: CASSKAAGGEAQYF.